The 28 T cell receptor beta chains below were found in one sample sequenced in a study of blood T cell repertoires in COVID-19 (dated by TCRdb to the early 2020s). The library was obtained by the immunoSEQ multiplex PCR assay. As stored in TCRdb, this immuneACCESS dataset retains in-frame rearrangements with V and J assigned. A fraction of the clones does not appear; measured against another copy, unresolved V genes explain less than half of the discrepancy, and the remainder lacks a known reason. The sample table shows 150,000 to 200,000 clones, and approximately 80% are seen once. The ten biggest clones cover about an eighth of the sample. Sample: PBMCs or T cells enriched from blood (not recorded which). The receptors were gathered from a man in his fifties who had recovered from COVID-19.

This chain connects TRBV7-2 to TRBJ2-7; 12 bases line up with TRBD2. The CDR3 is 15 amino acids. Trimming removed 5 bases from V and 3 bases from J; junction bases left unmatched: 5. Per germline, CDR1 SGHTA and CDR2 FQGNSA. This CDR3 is CASSPSGGAGYEQYF. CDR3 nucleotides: TGTGCCAGCAGCCCTAGCGGGGGGGCCGGCTACGAGCAGTACTTC.

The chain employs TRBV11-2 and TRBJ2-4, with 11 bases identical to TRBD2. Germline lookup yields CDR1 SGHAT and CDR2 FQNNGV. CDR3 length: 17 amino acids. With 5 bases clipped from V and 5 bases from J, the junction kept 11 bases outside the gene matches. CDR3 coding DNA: TGTGCCAGCAGCCCTTTCTTAGCGGGGGGGCGTGAAAACATTCAGTACTTC. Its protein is CASSPFLAGGRENIQYF.

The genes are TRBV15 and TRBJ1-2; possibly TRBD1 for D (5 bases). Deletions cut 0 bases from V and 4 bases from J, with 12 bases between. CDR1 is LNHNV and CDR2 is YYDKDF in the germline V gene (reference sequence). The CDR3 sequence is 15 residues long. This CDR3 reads CATSRDLGQSYGYTF. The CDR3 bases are TGTGCCACCAGCAGAGATTTGGGGCAGAGCTATGGCTACACCTTC.

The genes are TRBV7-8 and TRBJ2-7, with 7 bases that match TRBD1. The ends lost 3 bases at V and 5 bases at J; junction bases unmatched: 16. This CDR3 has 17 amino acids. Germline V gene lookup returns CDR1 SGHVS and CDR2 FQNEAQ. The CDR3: CASSFRPTGAGWDEQYF. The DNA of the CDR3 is TGTGCCAGCAGCTTTCGGCCAACAGGGGCAGGGTGGGACGAGCAGTACTTC.

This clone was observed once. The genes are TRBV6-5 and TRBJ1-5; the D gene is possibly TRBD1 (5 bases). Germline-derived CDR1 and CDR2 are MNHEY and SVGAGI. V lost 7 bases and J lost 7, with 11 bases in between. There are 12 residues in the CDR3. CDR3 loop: CASNQGQQPQHF. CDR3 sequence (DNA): TGTGCCAGCAACCAGGGTCAGCAGCCCCAGCATTTT.

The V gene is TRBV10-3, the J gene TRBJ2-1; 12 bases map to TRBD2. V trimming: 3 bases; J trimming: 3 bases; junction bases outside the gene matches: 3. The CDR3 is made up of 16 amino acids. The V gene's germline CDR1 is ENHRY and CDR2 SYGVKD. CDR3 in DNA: TGTGCCATCAGTGATCAGACTAGCGGGGGCTACAATGAGCAGTTCTTC. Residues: CAISDQTSGGYNEQFF.

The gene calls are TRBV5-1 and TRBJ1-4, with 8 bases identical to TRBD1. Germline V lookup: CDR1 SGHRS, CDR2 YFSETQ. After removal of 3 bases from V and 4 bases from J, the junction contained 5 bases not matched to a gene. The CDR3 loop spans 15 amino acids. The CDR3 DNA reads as TGCGCCAGCAGCTCGGGACAGGCCCTTAATGAAAAACTGTTTTTT. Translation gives CASSSGQALNEKLFF.

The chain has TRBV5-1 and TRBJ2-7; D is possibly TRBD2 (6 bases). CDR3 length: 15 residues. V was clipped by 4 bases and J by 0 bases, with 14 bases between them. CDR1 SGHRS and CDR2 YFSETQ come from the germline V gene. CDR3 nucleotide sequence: TGCGCCAGCAGCCGGGGGTCAGCGGACTCCTACGAGCAGTACTTC. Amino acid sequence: CASSRGSADSYEQYF.

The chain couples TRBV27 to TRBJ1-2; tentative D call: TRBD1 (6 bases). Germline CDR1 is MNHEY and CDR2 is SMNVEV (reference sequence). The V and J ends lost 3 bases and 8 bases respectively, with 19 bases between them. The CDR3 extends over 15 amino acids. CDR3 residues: CASSFRVGQFKGYTF. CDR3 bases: TGTGCCAGCAGTTTTCGGGTCGGACAGTTCAAAGGCTACACCTTC.

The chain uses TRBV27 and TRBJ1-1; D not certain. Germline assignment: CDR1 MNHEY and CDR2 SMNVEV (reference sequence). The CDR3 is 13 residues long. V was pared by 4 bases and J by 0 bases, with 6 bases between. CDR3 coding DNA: TGTGCCAGCAGTTCGGTACTGAACACTGAAGCTTTCTTT. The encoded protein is CASSSVLNTEAFF.

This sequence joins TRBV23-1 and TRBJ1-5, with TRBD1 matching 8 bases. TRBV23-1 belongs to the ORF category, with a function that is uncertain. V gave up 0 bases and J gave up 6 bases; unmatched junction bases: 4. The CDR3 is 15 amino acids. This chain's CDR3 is CASSQSQGTGQPQHF. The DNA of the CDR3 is TGCGCCAGCAGTCAATCGCAGGGGACAGGTCAGCCCCAGCATTTT.

The CDR3 here is CASSYRQGGMNTEAFF. The DNA of the CDR3 is TGTGCCAGCAGTTACCGACAGGGGGGCATGAACACTGAAGCTTTCTTT. J is TRBJ1-1 and V is TRBV6-5, with 9 bases fitting TRBD1. The J segment lost 0 bases and the V segment lost 2 bases, leaving 4 bases of the junction unmatched. Looked up from germline, CDR1 is MNHEY and CDR2 is SVGAGI. The CDR3 is made up of 16 amino acids.

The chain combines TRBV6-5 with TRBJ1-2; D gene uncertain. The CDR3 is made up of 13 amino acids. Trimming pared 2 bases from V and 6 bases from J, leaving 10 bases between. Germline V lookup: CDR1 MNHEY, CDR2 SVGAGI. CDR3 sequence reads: CASSYSVRDGYTF. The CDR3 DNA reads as TGTGCCAGCAGTTACAGCGTACGGGATGGCTACACCTTC.

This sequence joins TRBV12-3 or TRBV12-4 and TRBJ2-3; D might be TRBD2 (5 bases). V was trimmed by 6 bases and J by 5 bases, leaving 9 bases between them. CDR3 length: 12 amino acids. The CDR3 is CASSLEGDTQYF. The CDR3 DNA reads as TGTGCCAGCAGCCTAGAGGGAGATACGCAGTATTTT.

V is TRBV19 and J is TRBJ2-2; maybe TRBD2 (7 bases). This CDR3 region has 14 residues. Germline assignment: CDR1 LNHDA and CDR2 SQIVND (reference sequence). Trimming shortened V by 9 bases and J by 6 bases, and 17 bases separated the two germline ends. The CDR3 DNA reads TGTGCCAGCCTGGCGGGGGCAGGGGCCGGGGAGCTGTTTTTT. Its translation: CASLAGAGAGELFF.

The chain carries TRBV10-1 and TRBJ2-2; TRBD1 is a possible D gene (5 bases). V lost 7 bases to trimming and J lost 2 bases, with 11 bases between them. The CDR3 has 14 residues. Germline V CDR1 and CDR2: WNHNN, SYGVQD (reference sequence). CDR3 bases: TGCGCCAGCATGGCAGGGCTAAACACCGGGGAGCTGTTTTTT. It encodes CASMAGLNTGELFF.

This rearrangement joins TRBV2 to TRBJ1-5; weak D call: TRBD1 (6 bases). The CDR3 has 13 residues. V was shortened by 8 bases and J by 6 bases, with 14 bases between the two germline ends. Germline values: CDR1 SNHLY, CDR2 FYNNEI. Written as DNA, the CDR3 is TGTGCCAGCCAGCGGGGGCCCAGTCAGCCCCAGCATTTT. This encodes CASQRGPSQPQHF. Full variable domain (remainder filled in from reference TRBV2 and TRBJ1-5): EPEVTQTPSHQVTQMGQEVILRCVPISNHLYFYWYRQILGQKVEFLVSFYNNEISEKSEIFDDQFSVERPDGSNFTLKIRSTKLEDSAMYFCASQRGPSQPQHFGDGTRLSIL.

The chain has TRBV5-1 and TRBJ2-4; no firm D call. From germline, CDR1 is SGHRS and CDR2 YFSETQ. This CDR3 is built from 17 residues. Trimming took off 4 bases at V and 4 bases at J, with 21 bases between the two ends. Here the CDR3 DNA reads TGCGCCAGCAGCCTCCCCGACCCAGAGGCGGAGAAAAACATTCAGTACTTC. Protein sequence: CASSLPDPEAEKNIQYF. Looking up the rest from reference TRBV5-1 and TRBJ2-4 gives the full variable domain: KAGVTQTPRYLIKTRGQQVTLSCSPISGHRSVSWYQQTPGQGLQFLFEYFSETQRNKGNFPGRFSGRQFSNSRSEMNVSTLELGDSALYLCASSLPDPEAEKNIQYFGAGTRLSVL.

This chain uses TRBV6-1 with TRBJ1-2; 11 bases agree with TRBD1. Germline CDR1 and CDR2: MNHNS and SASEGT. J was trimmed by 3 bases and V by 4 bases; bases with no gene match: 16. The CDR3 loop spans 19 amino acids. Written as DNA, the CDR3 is TGTGCCAGCAGTGGTGGGGGCAGGTCCGGACAGGGGGCTTACTATGGCTACACCTTC. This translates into CASSGGGRSGQGAYYGYTF.

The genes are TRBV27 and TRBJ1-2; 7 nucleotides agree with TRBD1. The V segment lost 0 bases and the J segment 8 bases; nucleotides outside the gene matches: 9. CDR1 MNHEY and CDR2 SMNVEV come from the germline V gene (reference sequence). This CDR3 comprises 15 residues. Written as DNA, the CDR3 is TGTGCCAGCAGTTTATCGAGAGGGGGCAATGGAGGCTACACCTTC. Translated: CASSLSRGGNGGYTF.

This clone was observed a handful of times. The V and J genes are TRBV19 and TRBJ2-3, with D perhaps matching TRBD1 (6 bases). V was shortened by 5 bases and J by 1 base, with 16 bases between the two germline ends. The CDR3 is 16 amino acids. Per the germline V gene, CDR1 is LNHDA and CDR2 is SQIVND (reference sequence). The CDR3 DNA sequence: TGTGCCAGTAGTCGACGACAGGCCCCGCGCACAGATACGCAGTATTTT. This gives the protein CASSRRQAPRTDTQYF.

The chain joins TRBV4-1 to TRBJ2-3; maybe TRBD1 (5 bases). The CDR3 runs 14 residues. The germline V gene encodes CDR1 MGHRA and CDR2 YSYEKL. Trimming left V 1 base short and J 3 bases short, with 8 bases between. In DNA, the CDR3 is TGCGCCAGCAGCCAAGGTCCAGGGACAGATACGCAGTATTTT. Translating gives CASSQGPGTDTQYF.

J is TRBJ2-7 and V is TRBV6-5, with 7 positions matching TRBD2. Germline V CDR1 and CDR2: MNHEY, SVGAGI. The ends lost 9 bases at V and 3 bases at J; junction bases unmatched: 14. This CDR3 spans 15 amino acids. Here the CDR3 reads CASSLQWGGVYEQYF. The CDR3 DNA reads TGTGCCAGTTCCCTCCAGTGGGGGGGGGTCTACGAGCAGTACTTC.

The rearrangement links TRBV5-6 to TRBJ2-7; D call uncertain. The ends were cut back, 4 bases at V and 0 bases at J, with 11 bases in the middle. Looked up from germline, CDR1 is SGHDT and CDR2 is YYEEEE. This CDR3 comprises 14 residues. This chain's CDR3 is CASSRDWSSYEQYF. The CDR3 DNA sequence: TGTGCCAGCAGCCGCGACTGGAGCTCCTACGAGCAGTACTTC.

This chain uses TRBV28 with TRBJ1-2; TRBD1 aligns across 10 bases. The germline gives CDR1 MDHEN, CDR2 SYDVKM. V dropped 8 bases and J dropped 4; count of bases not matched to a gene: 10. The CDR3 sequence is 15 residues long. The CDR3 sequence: CASPGPGQGIYGYTF. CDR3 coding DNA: TGTGCCAGCCCCGGCCCGGGACAGGGGATCTATGGCTACACCTTC.

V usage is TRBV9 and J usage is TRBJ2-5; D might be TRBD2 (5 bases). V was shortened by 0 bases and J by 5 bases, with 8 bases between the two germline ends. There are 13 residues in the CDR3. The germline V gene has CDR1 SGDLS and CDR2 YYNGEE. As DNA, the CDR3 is TGTGCCAGCAGCGTAGGAGGGCGGGAGACCCAGTACTTC. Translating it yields CASSVGGRETQYF.

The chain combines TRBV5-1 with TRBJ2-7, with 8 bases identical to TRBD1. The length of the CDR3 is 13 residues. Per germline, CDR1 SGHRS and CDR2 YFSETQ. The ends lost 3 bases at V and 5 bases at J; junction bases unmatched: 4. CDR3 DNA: TGCGCCAGCAGCTCGGACAGGGCGAACGAGCAGTACTTC. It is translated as CASSSDRANEQYF.

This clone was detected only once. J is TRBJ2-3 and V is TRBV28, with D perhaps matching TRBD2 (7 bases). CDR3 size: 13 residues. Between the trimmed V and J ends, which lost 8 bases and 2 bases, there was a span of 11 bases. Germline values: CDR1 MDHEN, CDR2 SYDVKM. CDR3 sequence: CASVRGATDTQYF. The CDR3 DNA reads TGTGCCAGCGTTCGGGGGGCCACAGATACGCAGTATTTT. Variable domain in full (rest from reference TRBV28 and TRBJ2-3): DVKVTQSSRYLVKRTGEKVFLECVQDMDHENMFWYRQDPGLGLRLIYFSYDVKMKEKGDIPEGYSVSREKKERFSLILESASTNQTSMYLCASVRGATDTQYFGPGTRLTVL.